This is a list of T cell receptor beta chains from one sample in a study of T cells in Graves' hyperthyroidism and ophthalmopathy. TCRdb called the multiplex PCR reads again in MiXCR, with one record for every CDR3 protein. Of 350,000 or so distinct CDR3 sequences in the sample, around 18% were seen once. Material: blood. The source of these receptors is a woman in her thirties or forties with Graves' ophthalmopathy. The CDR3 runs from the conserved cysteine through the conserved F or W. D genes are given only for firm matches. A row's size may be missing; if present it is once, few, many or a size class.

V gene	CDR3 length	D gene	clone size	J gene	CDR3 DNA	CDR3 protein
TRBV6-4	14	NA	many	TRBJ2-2	TGTGCCAGCAGCGAGGGACGGAACACCGGGGAGCTGTTTTTT	CASSEGRNTGELFF
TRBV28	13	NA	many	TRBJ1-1	TGTGCCACCACCACAGGGATGAACACTGAAGCTTTCTTT	CATTTGMNTEAFF
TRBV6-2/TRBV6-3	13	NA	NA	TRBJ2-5	TGTGCCAGTAAACCGGGACTGCAAGAGACCCAGTACTTC	CASKPGLQETQYF
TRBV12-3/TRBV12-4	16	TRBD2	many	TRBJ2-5	TGTGCCAGCAGTAACAACGGACTAGGACTAAAAGAGACCCAGTACTTC	CASSNNGLGLKETQYF
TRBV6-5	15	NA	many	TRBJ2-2	TGTGCCAGCAGCTACGTCAAGGGAAGGGTCGGGGAGCTGTTTTTT	CASSYVKGRVGELFF
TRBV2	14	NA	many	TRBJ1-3	TGTGCCAGCAGTACTGGACGCCCTGGAAACACCATATATTTT	CASSTGRPGNTIYF
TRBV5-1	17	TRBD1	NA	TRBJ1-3	TGCGCCAGCAGCCAGGGATTTCAGGGGGCGTCTGGAAACACCATATATTTT	CASSQGFQGASGNTIYF
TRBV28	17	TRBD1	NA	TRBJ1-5	TGTGCCAGCAGACCGGACAGGCGTTTTTATAGCAATCAGCCCCAGCATTTT	CASRPDRRFYSNQPQHF
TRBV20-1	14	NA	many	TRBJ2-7	TGCAGTGCTACACCAGTTCGGACCAAGTACGAGCAGTACTTC	CSATPVRTKYEQYF
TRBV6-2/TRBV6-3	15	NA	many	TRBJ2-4	TGTGCCAGCAGTTACTTGGGGGGCTCGGCAAACATTCAGTACTTC	CASSYLGGSANIQYF
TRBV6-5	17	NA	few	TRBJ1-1	TGTGCCAGCAGTTTCTCTTCGGGGTGGCAGTCGAACACTGAAGCTTTCTTT	CASSFSSGWQSNTEAFF
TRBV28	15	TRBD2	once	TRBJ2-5	TGTGCCAGCAGTTTAATTAGCGGGAGGACAGAGACCCAGTACTTC	CASSLISGRTETQYF
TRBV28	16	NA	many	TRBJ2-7	TGTGCCAGCAGTTTGGGAGAAGGGGTCCTCTCCTACGAGCAGTACTTC	CASSLGEGVLSYEQYF
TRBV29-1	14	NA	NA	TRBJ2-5	TGCAGCGTTGAAGAGGGCAGTTACCAAGAGACCCAGTACTTC	CSVEEGSYQETQYF
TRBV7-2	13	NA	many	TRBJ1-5	TGTGCCAGCAGCTTAATGACGAATCAGCCCCAGCATTTT	CASSLMTNQPQHF
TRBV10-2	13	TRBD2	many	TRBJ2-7	TGCGCCAGCAAGGAAGCGGGAGTCTACGAGCAGTACTTC	CASKEAGVYEQYF
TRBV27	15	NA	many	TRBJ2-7	TGTGCCAGCAGTTTATCTCTGGTTTTCTCCTACGAGCAGTACTTC	CASSLSLVFSYEQYF
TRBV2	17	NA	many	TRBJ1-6	TGTGCCAGCAGTGAGGAAGGGAAGAGCTCCTATAATTCACCCCTCCACTTT	CASSEEGKSSYNSPLHF
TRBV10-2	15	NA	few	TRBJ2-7	TGCGCCAGCAGTGTAAGGGGTCTGAGTCGATTCGAGCAGTACTTC	CASSVRGLSRFEQYF
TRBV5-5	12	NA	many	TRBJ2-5	TGTGCCAGCAGCTTCTCCGAGGCAGGGGAGTACTTC	CASSFSEAGEYF
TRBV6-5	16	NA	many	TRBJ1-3	TGTGCCAGCAGTTACTCTTGGAGCCGCTCTGGAAACACCATATATTTT	CASSYSWSRSGNTIYF
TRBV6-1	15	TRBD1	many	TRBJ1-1	TGTGCCAGCAATCAACAGGGGGCCCCCAACACTGAAGCTTTCTTT	CASNQQGAPNTEAFF
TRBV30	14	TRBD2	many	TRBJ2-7	TGTGCCTGGAGTAAAGGACTAGCGGGTCGCGAGCAGTACTTC	CAWSKGLAGREQYF
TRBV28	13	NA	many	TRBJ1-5	TGTGCCAGCAGTTTAGACCGGGATCAGCCCCAGCATTTT	CASSLDRDQPQHF
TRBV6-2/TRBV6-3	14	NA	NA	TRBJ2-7	TGTGCCTGGAGTGTACGGCTGCGTACCTACGAGCAGTACTTC	CAWSVRLRTYEQYF
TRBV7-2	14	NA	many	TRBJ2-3	TGTGCCAGCAGCTTAGTAGGGGGGCGAGATACGCAGTATTTT	CASSLVGGRDTQYF
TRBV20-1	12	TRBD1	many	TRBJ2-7	TGCAGTGTATGGACAGGGGCGTACGAGCAGTACTTC	CSVWTGAYEQYF
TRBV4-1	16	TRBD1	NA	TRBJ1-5	TGCGCCAGCAGCCAAGGCCACAGGGGCTTTAATCAGCCCCAGCATTTT	CASSQGHRGFNQPQHF
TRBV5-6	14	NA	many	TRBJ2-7	TGTGCCAGCAGCCTGGGACTGAACGACTACGAGCAGTACTTC	CASSLGLNDYEQYF
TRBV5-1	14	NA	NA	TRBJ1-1	TGCGCCAGCAGCACGGGACACGGTAACACTGAAGCTTTCTTT	CASSTGHGNTEAFF
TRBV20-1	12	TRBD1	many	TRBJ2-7	TGCAGTGCTGGACAGGGGACTGGGTTCCAGTACTTC	CSAGQGTGFQYF
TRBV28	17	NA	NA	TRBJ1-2	TGTGCCAGCAGTTTTGCGATAGGGGATGCAGCTAACTATGGCTACACCTTC	CASSFAIGDAANYGYTF
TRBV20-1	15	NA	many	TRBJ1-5	TGCAGTGCTATCTCCGGGACGAGGAGCAATCAGCCCCAGCATTTT	CSAISGTRSNQPQHF
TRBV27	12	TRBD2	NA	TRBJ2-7	TGTGCCTCTTGGACTAGCGACTACGAGCAGTACTTC	CASWTSDYEQYF
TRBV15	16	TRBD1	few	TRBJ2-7	TGTGCCACCAGCAGAGATCCGTTGCAGGGGGCCTACGAGCAGTACTTC	CATSRDPLQGAYEQYF
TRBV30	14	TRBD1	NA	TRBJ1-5	TGTGCCGGGTTACCGGGACAGGGTAATCAGCCCCAGCATTTT	CAGLPGQGNQPQHF
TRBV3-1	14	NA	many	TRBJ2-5	TGTGCCAGCAGCCAACTGGGGGCTGCAGAGACCCAGTACTTC	CASSQLGAAETQYF
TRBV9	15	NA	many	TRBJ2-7	TGTGCCAGCAGCGTAGAGGACTGGGGGATCAACGAGCAGTACTTC	CASSVEDWGINEQYF
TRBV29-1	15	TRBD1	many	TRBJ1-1	TGCAGCGCCGGATTGACAGGGGGAGTGAACACTGAAGCTTTCTTT	CSAGLTGGVNTEAFF
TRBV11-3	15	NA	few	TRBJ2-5	TGTGCCAGCAGCACCATGGGGCAGAACACAGAGACCCAGTACTTC	CASSTMGQNTETQYF
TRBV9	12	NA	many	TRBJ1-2	TGTGCCAGCAGCTTGGAGGGTAATGGCTACACCTTC	CASSLEGNGYTF
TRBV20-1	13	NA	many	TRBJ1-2	TGCAGTGCTAGAGATCGAGAGTCCTATGGCTACACCTTC	CSARDRESYGYTF
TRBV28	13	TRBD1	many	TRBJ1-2	TGTGCCAGCAGCCACGACAGGGCTGGTGGCTACACCTTC	CASSHDRAGGYTF
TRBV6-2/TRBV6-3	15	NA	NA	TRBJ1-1	TGTGCCAGCAGTTACCCCCCGGCAGGGCGGGAGGAAGCTTTCTTT	CASSYPPAGREEAFF
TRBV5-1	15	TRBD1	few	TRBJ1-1	TGCGCCAGCAGGCAGCCGGGACAGAGGGACACTGAAGCTTTCTTT	CASRQPGQRDTEAFF
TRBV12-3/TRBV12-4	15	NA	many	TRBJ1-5	TGTGCCAGCAGCTCTGGCAGGTATGGGCATCAGCCCCAGCATTTT	CASSSGRYGHQPQHF
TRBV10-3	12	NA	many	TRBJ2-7	TGTGCCATCAGTGAGAGGCACTACGAGCAGTACTTC	CAISERHYEQYF
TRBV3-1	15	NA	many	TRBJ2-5	TGTGCCAGCAGCCAAGGGCCCGTAATCGAAGAGACCCAGTACTTC	CASSQGPVIEETQYF
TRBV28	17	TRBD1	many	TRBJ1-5	TGTGCCAGCAGTTGGAAACCGCGGGACAGGGCGAATCAGCCCCAGCATTTT	CASSWKPRDRANQPQHF
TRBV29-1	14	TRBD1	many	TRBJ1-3	TGCAGCGTTGGGACAGGGGGCGATGGAAACACCATATATTTT	CSVGTGGDGNTIYF
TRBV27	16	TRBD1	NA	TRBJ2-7	TGTGCCAGCAGTACCTTCAGGGGGCCGAGCTCCTACGAGCAGTACTTC	CASSTFRGPSSYEQYF
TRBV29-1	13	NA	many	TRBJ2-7	TGCAGCGTTGGTAGACCGAACTCCTACGAGCAGTACTTC	CSVGRPNSYEQYF
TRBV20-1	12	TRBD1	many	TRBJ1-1	TGCAGTGCTCGAACAGGGGTAACTGAAGCTTTCTTT	CSARTGVTEAFF
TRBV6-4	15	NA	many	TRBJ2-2	TGTGCCAGCAGCGCGGGGGCTGTGGACACCGGGGAGCTGTTTTTT	CASSAGAVDTGELFF